These T cell receptor beta chains were read from a single sample in a study of blood T cells in healthy people across ages. TCRdb reprocessed the 5' RACE reads via MiXCR and lists one record per CDR3 protein. This table holds about 900,000 distinct CDR3 sequences, around two thirds found once. The source material was blood. These receptors originate from a man aged 30 to 39 in good health. CDR3s include the opening cysteine and the closing phenylalanine or tryptophan. The order of the fields is clone size, J gene, V gene, D gene, CDR3 length, CDR3 protein, CDR3 DNA. D genes are given only for firm matches. Size is omitted from some rows. Given values are once, few, many or a class for expanded clones.

>NA|TRBJ2-3|TRBV6-5|TRBD1|10
CASLDRGGYF
TGTGCCAGCTTGGACAGGGGAGGGTATTTT
>once|TRBJ2-5|TRBV7-2|TRBD2|16
CASSLGLGTSGETQYF
TGTGCCAGCAGCTTAGGGCTAGGGACTAGTGGTGAGACCCAGTACTTC
>NA|TRBJ2-7|TRBV5-6|NA|14
CASSHRDSYYEQYF
TGTGCCAGCAGCCACCGGGACTCCTACTACGAGCAGTACTTC
>NA|TRBJ2-7|TRBV6-5|NA|13
CASSLGLRGEQYF
TGTGCCAGCAGCTTGGGGCTCCGGGGAGAGCAGTACTTC
>few|TRBJ1-1|TRBV24-1|TRBD1|15
CATSDGKRGRTEAFF
TGTGCCACCAGTGATGGAAAAAGGGGGCGCACTGAAGCTTTCTTT
>NA|TRBJ2-1|TRBV20-1|TRBD2|17
CSARPPRVAGAANEQFF
TGCAGTGCCAGACCCCCAAGGGTAGCGGGGGCGGCCAATGAGCAGTTCTTC
>NA|TRBJ2-5|TRBV28|TRBD1|16
CASSPAGTGGQETQYF
TGTGCCAGCAGCCCCGCCGGGACAGGGGGCCAAGAGACCCAGTACTTC
>few|TRBJ2-6|TRBV3-1|NA|16
CASSLQQHSGANVLTF
TGTGCCAGCAGCCTACAGCAACACTCTGGGGCCAACGTCCTGACTTTC
>NA|TRBJ2-1|TRBV12-3/TRBV12-4|NA|15
CASSLDREIADEQYF
TGTGCCAGCAGTCTTGACAGGGAGATAGCGGATGAGCAGTATTTC
>NA|TRBJ2-1|TRBV6-5|NA|13
CASSVRLENEQFF
TGTGCCAGCAGTGTCAGGCTGGAGAATGAGCAGTTCTTC
>NA|TRBJ2-1|TRBV7-2|TRBD1|15
CASSLVGGDGNEQFF
TGTGCCAGCAGCTTAGTAGGGGGCGATGGTAATGAGCAGTTCTTC
>NA|TRBJ2-7|TRBV10-3|TRBD1|15
CTIRDPGQGLGEQYF
TGTACCATCAGGGACCCTGGACAGGGTCTCGGCGAGCAGTACTTC
>once|TRBJ2-5|TRBV5-1|NA|15
CASSPAGANQETQYF
TGCGCCAGCAGCCCCGCAGGGGCGAACCAAGAGACCCAGTACTTC
>NA|TRBJ2-7|TRBV9|TRBD1|15
CASSAGQGPSYEQYF
TGTGCCAGCAGCGCCGGACAGGGACCGTCCTACGAGCAGTACTTC
>NA|TRBJ1-5|TRBV20-1|NA|14
CSALLLSSNQPQHF
TGCAGTGCCTTACTGCTCAGTAGCAATCAGCCCCAGCATTTT
>many|TRBJ1-2|TRBV3-1|TRBD1|15
CASSLQGLSSYGYTF
TGTGCCAGCAGCCTACAGGGGCTATCGAGCTATGGCTACACCTTC
>once|TRBJ1-2|TRBV28|NA|14
CASSLEGGWDGYTF
TGTGCCAGCAGTTTAGAAGGAGGGTGGGATGGCTACACCTTC
>NA|TRBJ2-3|TRBV7-2|NA|14
CASSLSLGADTQYF
TGTGCCAGCAGCTTATCCCTGGGGGCAGATACGCAGTATTTT
>NA|TRBJ2-1|TRBV20-1|NA|14
CSARVRLGANEQFF
TGCAGTGCTAGAGTTAGACTCGGCGCCAATGAGCAGTTCTTC
>NA|TRBJ1-5|TRBV20-1|TRBD1|17
CSAKAMTGQRWTQPQHF
TGCAGTGCTAAGGCAATGACGGGACAGCGGTGGACTCAGCCCCAGCATTTT
>NA|TRBJ2-5|TRBV29-1|NA|13
CSFIGGYQETQYF
TGCAGCTTCATTGGGGGATACCAAGAGACCCAGTACTTC
>NA|TRBJ2-1|TRBV20-1|TRBD2|17
CSARRSGGPPKSYEQFF
TGCAGTGCTAGACGTAGCGGGGGGCCCCCTAAGAGCTATGAGCAGTTCTTC
>NA|TRBJ2-6|TRBV28|NA|15
CASSPVWGGANVLTF
TGTGCCAGCAGTCCAGTTTGGGGGGGGGCCAACGTCCTGACTTTC
>NA|TRBJ2-3|TRBV6-5|TRBD2|17
CASSYPTSGGAQDTQYF
TGTGCCAGTAGTTACCCAACTAGCGGGGGGGCCCAAGATACGCAGTATTTT
>NA|TRBJ2-7|TRBV12-3/TRBV12-4|TRBD1|15
CASSLRTGQGSEQYF
TGTGCCAGCAGTTTAAGAACTGGACAGGGAAGCGAGCAGTACTTC
>NA|TRBJ2-1|TRBV4-3|NA|15
CAGSQDTRAYNEQFF
TGCGCCGGCAGCCAAGATACCCGGGCTTACAATGAGCAGTTCTTC
>few|TRBJ2-7|TRBV27|NA|16
CASSLDQGLRMGEQYF
TGTGCCAGCAGTTTGGACCAGGGCCTCCGAATGGGCGAGCAGTACTTC
>NA|TRBJ2-1|TRBV7-2|NA|15
CASSLGPQGVNEQFF
TGTGCCAGCAGCCTGGGCCCGCAGGGAGTAAATGAGCAGTTCTTC
>NA|TRBJ2-7|TRBV12-3/TRBV12-4|NA|13
CASRYNTAYEQYF
TGTGCCAGCAGGTACAACACAGCCTACGAGCAGTACTTC
>NA|TRBJ1-4|TRBV4-3|NA|15
CASSQTLQGREKLFF
TGCGCCAGCAGCCAAACACTACAGGGAAGGGAAAAACTGTTTTTT
>NA|TRBJ2-2|TRBV4-3|NA|16
CASSQPQTIDTGELFF
TGCGCCAGCAGCCAACCACAGACCATCGACACCGGGGAGCTGTTTTTT
>NA|TRBJ2-1|TRBV4-3|NA|15
CASSRSYPSYNEQFF
TGCGCCAGCAGCCGCTCTTACCCCTCCTACAATGAGCAGTTCTTC
>NA|TRBJ2-7|TRBV7-2|TRBD1|14
CASSSPTGAYEQYF
TGTGCCAGCAGCTCACCGACAGGGGCCTACGAGCAGTACTTC
>NA|TRBJ1-5|TRBV25-1|NA|14
CASSEAYSNQPQHF
TGTGCCAGCAGTGAGGCTTATAGCAATCAGCCCCAGCATTTT
>NA|TRBJ2-5|TRBV20-1|NA|16
CSAPETYGKVQETQYF
TGCAGTGCTCCAGAGACCTATGGCAAGGTTCAAGAGACCCAGTACTTC
>NA|TRBJ1-6|TRBV25-1|NA|16
CASSGLGTEFNSPLHF
TGTGCCAGCAGTGGACTCGGGACGGAGTTCAATTCACCCCTCCACTTT
>few|TRBJ2-7|TRBV4-3|NA|18
CASSPVPGHPLRAYEQYF
TGCGCCAGCAGCCCTGTCCCGGGACACCCCCTAAGGGCCTACGAGCAGTACTTC
>NA|TRBJ2-4|TRBV6-5|NA|13
CASSYSSRLGQYF
TGTGCCAGCAGTTACTCGTCACGGCTGGGGCAGTACTTC
>NA|TRBJ2-3|TRBV21-1|NA|18
CASSKARHRESREVTQYF
TGTGCCAGCAGCAAAGCGCGTCACAGAGAAAGCCGAGAGGTTACGCAGTATTTT
>NA|TRBJ2-5|TRBV7-6|TRBD2|18
CASSLALAGGYGQETQYF
TGTGCCAGCAGCTTAGCACTAGCGGGGGGATACGGCCAAGAGACCCAGTACTTC
>NA|TRBJ2-5|TRBV24-1|NA|15
CATSDLRQPQETQYF
TGTGCCACCAGTGATTTGAGGCAGCCCCAAGAGACCCAGTACTTC
>NA|TRBJ2-5|TRBV9|NA|15
CASSVELGAAETQYF
TGTGCCAGCAGCGTAGAGCTGGGGGCCGCAGAGACCCAGTACTTC
>NA|TRBJ2-6|TRBV18|NA|16
CASSQGGGAGANVLTF
TGTGCCAGCTCACAGGGCGGAGGGGCTGGGGCCAACGTCCTGACTTTC
>NA|TRBJ1-1|TRBV2|NA|15
CASSARQAINTEAFF
TGTGCCAGCAGTGCCAGACAAGCTATTAACACTGAAGCTTTCTTT
>NA|TRBJ2-7|TRBV13|NA|13
CASRIGGGYEQYF
TGTGCCAGCAGAATAGGGGGGGGCTACGAGCAGTACTTC